This T cell receptor (beta chain) comes out of a study of Graves' ophthalmopathy and Graves' hyperthyroidism (dated by TCRdb to between 2017 and 2018). Concerning the study at large: Peripheral blood samples were taken at the time of initial diagnosis, before any treatment was given. TCR beta repertoire signatures were used to distinguish Graves' ophthalmopathy from Graves' hyperthyroidism and to predict progression to ophthalmopathy. In total, some 130 blood samples were TCR-sequenced: under 45 ophthalmopathy, around 75 hyperthyroidism and some 17 hyperthyroidism-to-ophthalmopathy patients. To explore V-J signatures distinguishing ophthalmopathy from hyperthyroidism, a discovery set of more than 95 patients (43 ophthalmopathy, roughly 56 stable hyperthyroidism) was enrolled. For independent validation, a separate cohort was made up of fewer than 20 hyperthyroidism patients plus 17 patients who later progressed from hyperthyroidism to ophthalmopathy. In five or six hyperthyroidism patients, the T-cell repertoires found in thyroid tissue were compared with those found in blood. Following sampling, methimazole starting at 30 mg daily was administered to hyperthyroidism patients, and high-dose intravenous methylprednisolone was administered to ophthalmopathy patients.

For repertoire sequencing, TCR beta CDR3 regions were amplified from RNA transcripts. A first-round RT-PCR used HTBI primers with the Qiagen OneStep RT-PCR kit, followed by a second-round multiplex PCR, size selection and purification. Sequencing of the libraries was carried out on an Illumina HiSeq2000 in paired-end mode with 100 bp reads. In the source study's methods: SOAPnuke was used to process the reads, throwing out any read that had adapters, had uncalled bases, had a mean Phred below 15, or lacked an exact constant-primer or identifier match. COPE v1.2.5 was used to merge high-quality paired reads. Clonotypes were defined as unique nucleotide sequences and were aligned to IMGT TRB V, D and J references using MiTCR v1.1. The analysis was limited to V-J combinations with a frequency above 0.0001, which together covered roughly 99% of repertoires. For each V-J combination, a TCR clonal expansion and chaos score was defined as F50 clonal expansion divided by the chaos observed in the TCRdist matrix. Welch's t-statistics and random forest were used to narrow the features down to 13 V-J combinations, which were then fed into a naive Bayes classifier. Thyroid-blood repertoire similarity was quantified with the Morisita-Horn index. The public sequencing data were trimmed at Q25 with fastp and processed into clonotypes with MiXCR by TCRdb, which kept only in-frame beta chains. Rows are unified per CDR3 protein, each entry keeping the most common DNA and genes. The V and J calls and clone size come from TCRdb's table, not from the authors' own analysis. Across this sample there are 300,000 to 450,000 distinct CDR3 sequences, with approximately 18% seen only once. The ten largest clones represent roughly 2.3% of the sample.

From its cysteine to its phenylalanine, the CDR3 spans 13 amino acids. The read is trimmed to its CDR3 DNA, 39 bases read in frame from base 1. Based on the germline V gene (reference sequence), the CDR1 and CDR2 sequences are LGHDT and YNNKEL. V is shortened by 0 bases, J by 5 bases, and the region joining them spans 8 bases. Hyperthyroidism was defined as stable when no progression to ophthalmopathy occurred within 18 months of follow-up. Hyperthyroidism patients were newly diagnosed, were aged 18 to 65 years, and had a disease duration under 2 months. Patients were excluded if they had other autoimmune diseases, uncontrolled infections, pregnancy or lactation. Clinical symptoms, serum thyroxine, TRAb, thyroid ultrasound and orbital computed tomography were used for diagnosis. Using Ficoll-Paque density gradient centrifugation, PBMCs were isolated from 8.5 to 10 ml of fresh peripheral blood. Total RNA was extracted with Trizol reagent and quality-checked on an Agilent 2100 Bioanalyzer.

Findings and caveats that apply to the study as a whole: In cross-validation, the 13-signature model distinguished ophthalmopathy from stable hyperthyroidism with about 89% sensitivity and 81% to 82% specificity, while in the test set the corresponding values were 80% and 75%. Sample size was not predetermined statistically, and investigators were not blinded to group allocation. Most expanded thyroid clonotypes with frequency above 0.001 were also detected in blood, suggesting blood repertoires may reflect the thyroid immune response. In validation, the model predicted ophthalmopathy progression with nearly 71% sensitivity and roughly 72% specificity; approximately 12 predicted patients were CT-confirmed with GO in a median of 6.5 months.

Notes on this clonotype: Its antigen is not yet known. Base qualities were left out, and no much larger clone turns up one base away.

This TCR derives from an adult woman with stable Graves' hyperthyroidism. The sequence is built from TRBV3-1 and TRBJ2-7; a tentative D call is TRBD2 (5 bases match). The sample was peripheral blood. This receptor carries the CDR3 CASSQERGDEQYF. The DNA sequence is TGTGCCAGCAGCCAAGAACGGGGAGACGAGCAGTACTTC.